This T cell receptor (beta chain) was identified in a study of beta chain features in type 1 diabetes. As for the study in general: The samples had 85 million to 130 million sorted cells examined in all. Study conclusions and caveats: Amplification by PCR could prefer shorter templates, with the same effect in patients and controls.

This clone was seen only a few times. Its antigen remains unidentified. A read error may account for a junction end that differs from germline. The CDR3 is 15 residues long. Germline V lookup: CDR1 SSHAT, CDR2 FNYEAQ (reference sequence). Expressed TCRB transcripts got sequenced, as all isolated RNA was reverse transcribed. Profiled with immunoSEQ multiplex PCR; TCRdb holds only in-frame clones, not every one. The repertoire has about 160,000 clones, 7% to 10% of them found once; the top ten carry 2% to 3%. Source material: central memory CD4+ T cells from blood. The chain joins TRBV7-7 to TRBJ2-3, with 7 bases that match TRBD1. This receptor was taken from a woman between 18 and 29 years old in good health. The CDR3 coding sequence is TGTGCTAGCAGCTTAGGGGACAGTAGCACAGATACGCAGTATTTT. Its translation: CASSLGDSSTDTQYF.